This T cell receptor beta chain was captured by sequencing in a study of cytomegalovirus exposure and HLA in healthy donors. Study-wide results and limits: In a later analysis, a missense DCLRE1C variant was linked to TCR beta V- and J-gene trimming.

Vbeta (60) and Jbeta (13) primers were used in the PCR. Profiled with immunoSEQ multiplex PCR; TCRdb holds only in-frame clones, not every one. The table records approximately 160,000 clones, roughly 82% of them present only once. The CDR3 length is 16 residues. The trim removed 5 bases at V and 0 bases at J, leaving 6 bases unmatched. Germline assignment: CDR1 WNHNN and CDR2 SYGVQD (reference sequence). A few counts support this clone. The antigen remains undetermined. The TCR was taken from a girl between 5 and 17 years old in good health and CMV-seropositive. The chain couples TRBV10-1 to TRBJ2-2; 7 bases map to TRBD1. Sequencing was done on a sample of PBMCs. CDR3 sequence reads: CASSQGTAANTGELFF. Here the CDR3 DNA reads TGCGCCAGCAGTCAAGGGACAGCAGCGAACACCGGGGAGCTGTTTTTT.